Included here is one T cell receptor (beta chain) sequence, with context. Its cognate antigen has yet to be identified. The sample holds no much larger clone one base away, and base qualities are not on file. The data derive from a study of technical replicates of blood from several donors (dated by TCRdb to about 2017). CDR1 and CDR2, per the germline V gene, are SGHAT and FQNNGV. V is shortened by 1 base, J by 8 bases, and the region joining them spans 14 bases. Taken from cysteine to phenylalanine, the CDR3 has 14 residues. Here the CDR3 DNA is all that survives: 42 bases in frame from base 1. The library was generated by the immunoSEQ multiplex PCR assay. In TCRdb, the immuneACCESS table is reduced to in-frame sequences with V and J assigned. These tables do not hold every clone; where another copy was compared, an unresolved V gene accounts for under half, and the others remain unexplained. Here the sample has about 62,000 clones; around 87% occur a single time. Around 5.3% of the sample is in the top ten clones.

This TCR was recovered from a human donor in good health. Some clones in this sample may be carry-over from other donors' samples. The rearrangement joined TRBV11-2 to TRBJ1-2, and perhaps TRBD1 as D gene, on 6 matching bases. Sample: PBMCs. DNA sequence: TGTGCCAGCAGCTTAGGTCCAGGGGCGGAAGGCTACACCTTC. Its translation reads: CASSLGPGAEGYTF.